These 20 T cell receptor beta chains were all obtained from the same sample, sequenced in a study of T cells in Graves' hyperthyroidism and ophthalmopathy. It was RNA transcripts that yielded the amplified TCR beta CDR3 regions. TCR CDR3 underwent first-round RT-PCR with the HTBI primer set. One entry per CDR3 protein results from TCRdb running MiXCR on the multiplex PCR reads. The repertoire holds a few hundred thousand distinct CDR3 sequences, around 15% seen once, with 34% in the top ten. Sequencing was carried out using blood. The source of these receptors is a woman in her 40s with Graves' ophthalmopathy.

The V and J genes are TRBV4-1 and TRBJ2-3; 13 bases agree with TRBD2. After removal of 3 bases from V and 11 bases from J, the junction contained 11 bases not matched to a gene. This CDR3 is 16 amino acids long. Germline CDR1 reads MGHRA; CDR2 reads YSYEKL. CDR3 coding DNA: TGCGCCAGCAGCCAGGCCACTAGCGGGGGGGCCTCACAGCAGTATTTT. This gives the protein CASSQATSGGASQQYF.

This clonotype has only a few counts. The chain has TRBV24-1 and TRBJ2-1; D uncertain. This CDR3 spans 15 amino acids. CDR1 is KGHDR and CDR2 is SFDVKD in the germline V gene. The V gene lost 2 bases and the J gene lost 0 bases, with 7 bases spanning the gap. The CDR3 reads CATSDSQSSYNEQFF. The CDR3 DNA is TGTGCCACCAGTGATTCGCAGAGCTCCTACAATGAGCAGTTCTTC.

There are many counts of this clonotype. The chain combines TRBV7-9 with TRBJ2-1; a possible D gene is TRBD1 (5 bases). The CDR3 totals 13 residues. Germline loops: CDR1 SEHNR, CDR2 FQNEAQ (reference sequence). The germline V and J ends were trimmed by 1 base and 8 bases, with 9 bases remaining between them. The CDR3 is CASSLGQGDEQFF. In nucleotides, the CDR3 is TGTGCCAGCAGCTTAGGTCAGGGCGATGAGCAGTTCTTC.

Ten or more counts support this clonotype. V usage is TRBV30 and J usage is TRBJ2-7; TRBD2 matches 9 bases. CDR1 is GTSNPN, CDR2 SVGIG, per germline (reference sequence). V trimming: 2 bases; J trimming: 2 bases; junction bases outside the gene matches: 7. This CDR3 has 15 residues. The CDR3 loop is CAWSSRLAVPYEQYF. CDR3 in DNA: TGTGCCTGGAGTTCTAGACTAGCGGTTCCCTACGAGCAGTACTTC.

This clonotype was seen only a few times. The chain couples TRBV5-1 to TRBJ1-2; D unresolved. V gave up 1 base and J gave up 8 bases, with 18 bases separating them. Germline assignment: CDR1 SGHRS and CDR2 YFSETQ. The CDR3 runs 15 residues. The CDR3 reads CASSLSGSTVGGYTF. The CDR3 DNA is TGCGCCAGCAGCTTGTCAGGCAGTACAGTCGGAGGCTACACCTTC.

This clonotype was counted only a few times. The CDR3 reads CAWSPGRSTNEKLFF. In DNA form, the CDR3 reads TGTGCCTGGAGTCCAGGACGGTCAACTAATGAAAAACTGTTTTTT. This chain uses TRBV30 with TRBJ1-4, with D unresolved. V lost 2 bases and J lost 0, with 10 bases in between. The CDR3 extends over 15 amino acids. Germline assignment: CDR1 GTSNPN and CDR2 SVGIG (reference sequence). Filled out from reference TRBV30 and TRBJ1-4, the complete variable domain reads SQTIHQWPATLVQPVGSPLSLECTVEGTSNPNLYWYRQAAGRGLQLLFYSVGIGQISSEVPQNLSASRPQDRQFILSSKKLLLSDSGFYLCAWSPGRSTNEKLFFGSGTQLSVL.

This clonotype was detected only a few times. J is TRBJ1-4 and V is TRBV19, with a possible D match to TRBD1 (6 bases). The CDR3 has 14 residues. Looked up from germline, CDR1 is LNHDA and CDR2 is SQIVND (reference sequence). Trimming cost V 5 bases and J 8 bases, with 15 bases left between them. In DNA form, the CDR3 reads TGTGCCAGTAGTCTCCGACAGGATTGGGAAAAACTGTTTTTT. Translating it yields CASSLRQDWEKLFF.

This clonotype was counted many times. The rearrangement uses TRBV28 and TRBJ1-5; D gene ambiguous. The CDR3 covers 19 residues. The germline V gene encodes CDR1 MDHEN and CDR2 SYDVKM. Trimming took off 3 bases at V and 5 bases at J, with 26 bases between the two ends. CDR3 nucleotide sequence: TGTGCCAGCAGTTTCGACACCATACCGGACGGTTCCTTTTATCAGCCCCAGCATTTT. Residues: CASSFDTIPDGSFYQPQHF.

The sample holds many counts of this clonotype. The chain employs TRBV2 and TRBJ1-2, with a possible D match to TRBD1 (5 bases). The CDR3 is 14 residues long. Per germline, CDR1 SNHLY and CDR2 FYNNEI. The ends were cut back, 8 bases at V and 1 base at J, with 14 bases in the middle. CDR3 in DNA: TGTGCCAGCGGTCGGCCAGGGCGTAACTATGGCTACACCTTC. Protein product: CASGRPGRNYGYTF. The whole variable domain, filled in from reference TRBV2 and TRBJ1-2, reads EPEVTQTPSHQVTQMGQEVILRCVPISNHLYFYWYRQILGQKVEFLVSFYNNEISEKSEIFDDQFSVERPDGSNFTLKIRSTKLEDSAMYFCASGRPGRNYGYTFGSGTRLTVV.

The chain couples TRBV20-1 to TRBJ2-3; a weak D match, TRBD2 (6 bases). The V end was cut by 2 bases, the J end by 2 bases, with 14 bases between. This CDR3 has 15 residues. Germline V lookup: CDR1 DFQATT, CDR2 SNEGSKA (reference sequence). CDR3 nucleotides: TGCAGTGCTAGACCCGGGACTGACTTCACAGATACGCAGTATTTT. Protein sequence: CSARPGTDFTDTQYF.

In this sample, this clonotype turned up once. Relative to the germline gene, one junction end is altered; a read error may explain this. The genes are TRBV7-9 and TRBJ1-5; tentatively, D is TRBD1 (5 bases). Germline CDR1 is SEHNR and CDR2 is FQNEAQ (reference sequence). This CDR3 region has 12 residues. DNA for the CDR3: TGTGCCAGCAACTTAGGGGACCAGCCCCAGCATTTT. It translates to CASNLGDQPQHF.

This clonotype appeared a few times. This chain connects TRBV2 to TRBJ2-1, with 9 bases identical to TRBD2. The CDR3 consists of 12 residues. Germline CDR1 reads SNHLY; CDR2 reads FYNNEI. V dropped 7 bases and J dropped 7; count of bases not matched to a gene: 2. The CDR3 is CASMLAGNEQFF. CDR3 coding DNA: TGTGCCAGCATGCTAGCGGGAAATGAGCAGTTCTTC.

This clonotype was observed many times. This chain joins TRBV27 and TRBJ2-7; 12 bases line up with TRBD1. Germline CDR1 is MNHEY and CDR2 is SMNVEV (reference sequence). The CDR3 totals 16 residues. Trimming took 5 bases from V and 6 from J; bases not matched to a gene: 11. The CDR3: CASSLNAGTGGLEQYF. The CDR3 bases are TGTGCCAGCAGTCTAAATGCCGGGACAGGGGGCCTCGAGCAGTACTTC.

This clonotype was seen ten or more times. V and J are TRBV7-9 and TRBJ2-7; 8 bases are a match to TRBD1. Germline assignment: CDR1 SEHNR and CDR2 FQNEAQ (reference sequence). CDR3 length: 14 amino acids. The junction had 5 bases not matched to a gene; V was cut back by 4 bases and J by 3 bases. The CDR3 reads CASSSRTGGYEQYF. The CDR3 nucleotides are TGTGCCAGCAGCTCGCGAACAGGGGGCTACGAGCAGTACTTC.

This clonotype was detected ten times or more. The chain joins TRBV12-5 to TRBJ2-1; D uncertain. The V gene lost 2 bases and the J gene lost 6 bases, with 5 bases spanning the gap. From germline, CDR1 is LGHNT and CDR2 FRNRAP. This CDR3 has 12 residues. For the CDR3, the DNA is TGTGCTAGTGGTTTGAAGACCAATGAGCAGTTCTTC. The encoded protein is CASGLKTNEQFF. The full variable domain, completed using reference TRBV12-5 and TRBJ2-1, is DARVTQTPRHKVTEMGQEVTMRCQPILGHNTVFWYRQTMMQGLELLAYFRNRAPLDDSGMPKDRFSAEMPDATLATLKIQPSEPRDSAVYFCASGLKTNEQFFGPGTRLTVL.

V is TRBV7-9 and J is TRBJ2-3; D remains unclear. The CDR3 loop spans 14 amino acids. The germline gives CDR1 SEHNR, CDR2 FQNEAQ (reference sequence). Between the trimmed V and J ends, which lost 1 base and 1 base, there was a span of 6 bases. Here the CDR3 DNA reads TGTGCCAGCAGCTTAGGTTGGGGCACAGATACGCAGTATTTT. Its translation is CASSLGWGTDTQYF. Using reference TRBV7-9 and TRBJ2-3 for the parts outside the CDR3, the full variable domain is DTGVSQNPRHKITKRGQNVTFRCDPISEHNRLYWYRQTLGQGPEFLTYFQNEAQLEKSRLLSDRFSAERPKGSFSTLEIQRTEQGDSAMYLCASSLGWGTDTQYFGPGTRLTVL.

There are a few counts of this clonotype. The genes are TRBV2 and TRBJ2-2; D remains unclear. The CDR3 covers 11 residues. V was clipped by 6 bases and J by 14 bases, with 13 bases between them. Germline V gene data show CDR1 as SNHLY and CDR2 as FYNNEI. The CDR3 is CASRDPGPLFF. The CDR3 bases are TGTGCCAGCAGAGACCCGGGTCCCCTGTTTTTT.

This clonotype was counted a few times. This chain joins TRBV25-1 and TRBJ2-1; 9 bases match TRBD1. CDR3 length equals 16 residues. With V trimmed by 2 bases and J by 6 bases, 8 bases remained unmatched. CDR1 and CDR2 (germline): MGHDK, SYGVNS. The CDR3 here is CASSEIYRGPTNEQFF. The CDR3 DNA reads TGTGCCAGCAGTGAAATATACAGGGGGCCTACCAATGAGCAGTTCTTC.

There are a few counts of this clonotype. The V and J genes are TRBV5-4 and TRBJ2-3; TRBD1 is a possible D gene (5 bases). V lost 4 bases and J 3 bases, leaving 12 bases between the germline ends. This CDR3 has 14 amino acids. The V gene's germline CDR1 is SGHNT and CDR2 YYREEE (reference sequence). CDR3 bases: TGTGCCAGCAGCACCAAGGGGCCGACAGATACGCAGTATTTT. This codes for CASSTKGPTDTQYF.

This clonotype was recorded at least ten times. This sequence joins TRBV7-8 and TRBJ1-6; 7 nucleotides agree with TRBD1. CDR1 and CDR2 from the germline V gene are SGHVS and FQNEAQ. The V segment lost 1 base and the J segment 4 bases; nucleotides outside the gene matches: 1. This CDR3 comprises 15 residues. The DNA of the CDR3 is TGTGCCAGCAGCTTAGGGGACAGTTATAATTCACCCCTCCACTTT. It translates to CASSLGDSYNSPLHF.